The text below deals with one T cell receptor beta chain. The entry originates in a study of blood T cell repertoires in COVID-19. V was cut by 6 bases and J by 4 bases, with 19 bases left in between. The CDR3 covers 16 residues. CDR1 is LGHDT and CDR2 is YNNKEL in the germline V gene (reference sequence). Some clones are missing from TCRdb's copy, which holds only in-frame ones; the method was immunoSEQ multiplex PCR. This sample has 80,000 to 130,000 clones; 70% to 90% occur once, and the top ten carry under 7.5%. This sequence was found in a woman between 55 and 75 years old with acute or convalescent COVID-19. This rearrangement joins TRBV3-1 (or the pseudogene TRBV3-2) to TRBJ1-5, with TRBD1 as a possible D gene (5 bases). The sequenced sample was peripheral blood. CDR3 sequence reads: CASSSPYDSLNQPQHF. In DNA, the CDR3 is TGTGCCAGCAGTTCCCCATACGACAGCCTAAATCAGCCCCAGCATTTT.